This TCR beta chain is drawn from a study of regulatory T cells in long-lasting Graves disease. CDR3 regions were amplified by Arm-PCR using iRepertoire HTBI primers to build TCR beta libraries. In TCRdb, the multiplex PCR reads were re-called with MiXCR into one record per CDR3 protein. The data contain hundreds of thousands of distinct CDR3 sequences, about 16% of them singletons. Deletions cut 5 bases from V and 0 bases from J, with 12 bases between. The germline gives CDR1 WSHSY, CDR2 SAAADI. There are 15 residues in the CDR3. Time point given: newly diagnosed GD, antithyroid drugs for less than 3 months. Scientists built the TCR library using RNA that was extracted from PBMCs. An endocrinology unit in Xi'an, China, supplied the patients. A volume of roughly 9.1 milliliters of peripheral blood was collected in EDTA tubes. These same records also appear under a second study, on T cells in Graves' hyperthyroidism and ophthalmopathy.

The genes are TRBV10-2 and TRBJ2-3, with D unclear. The input for sequencing was peripheral blood mononuclear cells (PBMCs), taken at new diagnosis, from a patient treated with antithyroid drugs. This clonotype was sampled from a young man with Graves disease. Written as DNA, the CDR3 is TGCGCCAGCAGTCCCCGACTCCAGAGCACAGATACGCAGTATTTT. Encoded protein: CASSPRLQSTDTQYF.